The clone carrying this T cell receptor (beta chain) is a singleton in its sample. Sequencing was performed with immunoSEQ multiplex PCR; in TCRdb, only in-frame clones are kept and a portion is missing. The sample lists 300,000 to 350,000 clones; 86% were seen once. Germline assignment: CDR1 GTSNPN and CDR2 SVGIG (reference sequence). V shed 1 base and J shed 0 bases, with 10 bases lying between them. This CDR3 has 16 residues. The data belong to a study of Ad26.COV2.S vaccination and SARS-CoV-2 variants. Sample treatment: some 20 received Ad26.COV2.S at low or high dose, single or two shots; about 5 received placebo; per-sample allocation not given. Samples were taken on day 63 after the first vaccine or placebo injection.

The receptor comes from a person between 18 and 65 years old who received the Ad26.COV2.S COVID-19 vaccine or a placebo. The chain joins TRBV30 to TRBJ1-6; D is ambiguous. The sequenced sample was peripheral blood, obtained in a trial of Ad26.COV2.S vaccine versus placebo. CDR3 region: CAWSARWSSYNSPLHF. The CDR3 DNA sequence: TGTGCCTGGAGTGCCAGGTGGAGCTCCTATAATTCACCCCTCCACTTT.